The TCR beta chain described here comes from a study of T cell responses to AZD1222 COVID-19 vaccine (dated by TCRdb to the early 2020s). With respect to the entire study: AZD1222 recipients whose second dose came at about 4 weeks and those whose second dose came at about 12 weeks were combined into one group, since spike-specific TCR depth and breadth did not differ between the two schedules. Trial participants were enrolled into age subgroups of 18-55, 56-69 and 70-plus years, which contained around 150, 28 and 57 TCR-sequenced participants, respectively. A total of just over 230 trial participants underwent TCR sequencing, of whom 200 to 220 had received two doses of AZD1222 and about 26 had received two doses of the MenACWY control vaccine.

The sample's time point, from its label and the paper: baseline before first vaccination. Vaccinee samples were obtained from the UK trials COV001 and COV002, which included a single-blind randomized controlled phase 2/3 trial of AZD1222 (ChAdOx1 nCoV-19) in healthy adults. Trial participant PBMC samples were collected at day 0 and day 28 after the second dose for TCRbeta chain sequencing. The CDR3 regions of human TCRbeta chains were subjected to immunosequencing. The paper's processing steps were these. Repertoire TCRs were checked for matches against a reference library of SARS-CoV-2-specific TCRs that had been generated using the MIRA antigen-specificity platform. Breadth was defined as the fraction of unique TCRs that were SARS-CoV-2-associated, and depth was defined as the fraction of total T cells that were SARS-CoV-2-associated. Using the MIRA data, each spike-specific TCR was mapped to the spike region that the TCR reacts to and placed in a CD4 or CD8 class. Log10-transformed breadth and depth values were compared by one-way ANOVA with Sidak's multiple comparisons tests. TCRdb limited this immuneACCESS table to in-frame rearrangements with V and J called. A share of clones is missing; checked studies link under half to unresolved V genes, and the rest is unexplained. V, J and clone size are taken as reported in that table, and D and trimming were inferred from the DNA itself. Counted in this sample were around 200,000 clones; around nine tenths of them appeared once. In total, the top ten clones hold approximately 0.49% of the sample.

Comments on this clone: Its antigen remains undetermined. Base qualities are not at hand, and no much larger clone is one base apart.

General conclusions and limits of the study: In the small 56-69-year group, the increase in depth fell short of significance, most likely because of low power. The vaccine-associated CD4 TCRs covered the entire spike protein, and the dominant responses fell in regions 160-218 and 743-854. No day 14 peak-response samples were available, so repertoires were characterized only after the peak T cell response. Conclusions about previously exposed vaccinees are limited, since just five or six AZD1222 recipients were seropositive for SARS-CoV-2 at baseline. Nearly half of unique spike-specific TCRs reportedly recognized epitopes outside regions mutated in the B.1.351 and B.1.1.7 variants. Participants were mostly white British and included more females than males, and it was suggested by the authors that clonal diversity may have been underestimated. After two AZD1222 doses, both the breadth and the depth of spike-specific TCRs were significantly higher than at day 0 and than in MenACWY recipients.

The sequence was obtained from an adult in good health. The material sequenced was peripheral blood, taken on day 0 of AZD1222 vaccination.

The CDR3 protein is CASSHDLGTSLVNEQFF. The nucleotide sequence reads as follows: TGTGCCAGCAGCCACGATCTCGGAACCTCGTTGGTCAATGAGCAGTTCTTC. Here the chain combines TRBV3-1 (or the pseudogene TRBV3-2) and TRBJ2-1, with the D gene uncertain. V drops 3 bases and J drops 6 bases, leaving 21 bases in between. The germline V gene encodes CDR1 LGHDT and CDR2 YNNKEL (reference sequence). The CDR3 covers 17 residues, taking in both the cysteine and the phenylalanine. The read is trimmed to its CDR3 DNA, 51 bases read in frame from base 1.